Below, 20 T cell receptor beta chains from the same sample are listed, as sequenced in a study of T cells after yellow fever vaccination. Each CDR3 protein is one row after TCRdb ran MiXCR on the 5' RACE reads. Found here are tens of thousands of distinct CDR3 sequences, approximately 7% of them singletons; the top ten hold roughly 40%. Specimen: CD8+ T cells sorted from PBMCs, collected on the day of the first yellow fever vaccination. These receptors were taken from a man aged 18 to 30 who received the YFV17D yellow fever vaccine.

In this sample, this clonotype turned up many times. This chain connects TRBV20-1 to TRBJ1-5; D is unclear. V dropped 0 bases and J dropped 2 bases, with 2 bases sitting between them. The length of the CDR3 is 12 residues. The V gene's germline CDR1 is DFQATT and CDR2 SNEGSKA (reference sequence). The CDR3 spells CSARDGNQPQHF. Here the CDR3 DNA reads TGCAGTGCTAGAGATGGCAATCAGCCCCAGCATTTT.

J is TRBJ2-7 and V is TRBV7-2, with D possibly TRBD2 on 6 matching bases. The V and J ends lost 4 bases and 3 bases respectively, with 19 bases between them. The germline gives CDR1 SGHTA, CDR2 FQGNSA. The CDR3 spans 16 residues. The chain's CDR3 is CASSSSRDGGYYEQYF. In DNA form, the CDR3 reads TGTGCCAGCAGCTCGAGTCGGGACGGGGGTTACTACGAGCAGTACTTC.

The chain combines TRBV5-5 with TRBJ1-5; 9 nucleotides match TRBD1. Germline V gene lookup returns CDR1 SGHKS and CDR2 YYEKEE (reference sequence). The CDR3 loop spans 15 amino acids. V shed 4 bases, J shed 4 bases, and the junction held 6 bases outside the gene matches. The CDR3 sequence is CASSPYGTGNQPQHF. As DNA, the CDR3 is TGTGCCAGCAGCCCGTATGGGACAGGGAATCAGCCCCAGCATTTT.

This clonotype was observed a handful of times. V is TRBV13 and J is TRBJ1-2; TRBD1 agrees at 7 bases. In germline, CDR1 is PRHDT, CDR2 FYEKMQ (reference sequence). This CDR3 region has 15 residues. With 5 bases clipped from V and 8 bases from J, the junction kept 14 bases outside the gene matches. CDR3 bases: TGTGCCAGCAGCCGGACAGGCCAGTCTATGTTGGGCTACACCTTC. Amino acid sequence: CASSRTGQSMLGYTF. Combining the CDR3 with reference TRBV13 and TRBJ1-2 gives the whole variable domain AAGVIQSPRHLIKEKRETATLKCYPIPRHDTVYWYQQGPGQDPQFLISFYEKMQSDKGSIPDRFSAQQFSDYHSELNMSSLELGDSALYFCASSRTGQSMLGYTFGSGTRLTVV.

This clonotype was observed a few times. J is TRBJ2-7 and V is TRBV4-2; TRBD1 or TRBD2 may be the D gene (6 bases each). V was cut by 1 base and J by 3 bases, with 13 bases left in between. CDR1 and CDR2 (germline): LGHNA, YNFKEQ. The CDR3 sequence is 15 residues long. The CDR3 is CASSQVWGARYEQYF. CDR3 sequence (DNA): TGTGCCAGCAGCCAAGTGTGGGGGGCCCGCTACGAGCAGTACTTC.

The chain has TRBV12-3 or TRBV12-4 and TRBJ1-2, with D maybe TRBD1 (6 bases). The V and J ends lost 4 bases and 1 base respectively, with 10 bases between them. CDR3 length: 14 amino acids. The DNA for the CDR3 is TGTGCCAGCAGTTCCGGACAGCATAACTATGGCTACACCTTC. It codes for CASSSGQHNYGYTF.

This clonotype was detected many times. The chain carries TRBV6-5 and TRBJ2-7; the D call may be TRBD1 or TRBD2 (5 bases each). Germline lookup yields CDR1 MNHEY and CDR2 SVGAGI. The ends were cut back, 0 bases at V and 5 bases at J, with 14 bases in the middle. This CDR3 comprises 15 residues. This CDR3 reads CASSYSPGRDHEQYF. In DNA, the CDR3 is TGTGCCAGCAGTTACTCGCCCGGCAGGGACCACGAGCAGTACTTC.

This clonotype turned up a few times. The CDR3 loop is CASSETGQDQETQYF. The CDR3 DNA reads TGCGCCAGCAGTGAGACGGGACAGGACCAAGAGACCCAGTACTTC. The gene calls are TRBV10-2 and TRBJ2-5; TRBD1 agrees at 8 bases. With 2 bases clipped from V and 0 bases from J, the junction kept 2 bases outside the gene matches. CDR1 and CDR2 (germline): WSHSY, SAAADI. The CDR3 runs to 15 residues.

The rearrangement joins TRBV20-1 to TRBJ2-5; D ambiguous. The CDR3 has 12 residues. Deletions cut 7 bases from V and 4 bases from J, with 13 bases between. Germline CDR1 and CDR2: DFQATT and SNEGSKA (reference sequence). CDR3 amino acids: CSVLDSPETQYF. CDR3 DNA: TGCAGTGTACTGGATTCTCCAGAGACCCAGTACTTC.

This chain joins TRBV24-1 and TRBJ2-3; the match to TRBD1 covers 9 bases. The CDR3 is 12 residues long. Trimming took 9 bases from V and 5 from J; bases not matched to a gene: 2. Looked up from germline, CDR1 is KGHDR and CDR2 is SFDVKD. This CDR3 is CATAGQGDTQYF. As DNA, the CDR3 is TGTGCCACCGCGGGACAGGGAGATACGCAGTATTTT.

The chain joins TRBV4-1 to TRBJ2-1, with TRBD2 matching over 9 bases. The CDR3 contains 15 residues. J was trimmed by 6 bases and V by 1 base; bases with no gene match: 4. CDR1 is MGHRA and CDR2 is YSYEKL in the germline V gene. CDR3 protein: CASSQVAGVGNEQFF. As DNA, the CDR3 is TGCGCCAGCAGCCAAGTAGCGGGGGTCGGCAATGAGCAGTTCTTC.

In this sample, this clonotype turned up many times. The chain is built from TRBV27 and TRBJ2-3; 10 positions agree with TRBD1. The CDR3 is 16 amino acids. Losses at the gene ends were 6 bases for V and 6 bases for J; bases not matched to a gene: 12. Germline assignment: CDR1 MNHEY and CDR2 SMNVEV (reference sequence). The CDR3 loop reads CASRPRTGGFLDTQYF. The CDR3 DNA sequence: TGTGCCAGCAGACCTCGGACAGGGGGTTTTCTGGATACGCAGTATTTT.

This clonotype has a handful of counts. The genes are TRBV7-9 and TRBJ2-5; 7 nucleotides agree with TRBD2. Trimming cost V 2 bases and J 1 base; bases outside gene matches: 7. The CDR3 is 16 amino acids. Germline-derived CDR1 and CDR2 are SEHNR and FQNEAQ (reference sequence). The CDR3 nucleotides read TGTGCCAGCAGCTTAACTCTAGCGGAGACCCAAGAGACCCAGTACTTC. Amino acid sequence: CASSLTLAETQETQYF.

This clonotype was recorded many times. V is TRBV14 and J is TRBJ1-1; D remains ambiguous. The germline V and J ends were trimmed by 7 bases and 1 base, with 13 bases remaining between them. Germline CDR1 reads SGHDN; CDR2 reads FVKESK. This CDR3 spans 14 amino acids. CDR3 sequence: CASKKAPANTEAFF. CDR3 sequence (DNA): TGTGCCAGCAAAAAAGCCCCCGCGAACACTGAAGCTTTCTTT.

This clonotype was picked up many times. V and J are TRBV7-9 and TRBJ2-1; D uncertain. From germline, CDR1 is SEHNR and CDR2 FQNEAQ (reference sequence). V was cut by 5 bases and J by 2 bases, with 13 bases left in between. The CDR3 runs to 15 residues. DNA of the CDR3: TGTGCCAGCAGCGTCGGCCTGTCAACCTACAATGAGCAGTTCTTC. Translating gives CASSVGLSTYNEQFF.

The chain is built from TRBV29-1 and TRBJ2-3; tentatively, D is TRBD1 or TRBD2 (5 bases each). V was shortened by 1 base and J by 1 base, with 9 bases between the two germline ends. This CDR3 comprises 14 residues. Germline loops: CDR1 SQVTM, CDR2 ANQGSEA. The DNA of the CDR3 is TGCAGCGTTGAAGGGCAGGGAGGCACAGATACGCAGTATTTT. Its protein product is CSVEGQGGTDTQYF.

This clonotype was found a few times. This sequence joins TRBV7-6 and TRBJ2-1, with 9 bases matching TRBD1. The CDR3 runs 15 residues. Germline values: CDR1 SGHVS, CDR2 FNYEAQ. V lost 8 bases and J lost 4; bases outside the gene matches: 9. CDR3: CASGPSGTGYNEQFF. The CDR3 DNA reads as TGTGCCAGCGGACCTTCCGGGACAGGGTACAATGAGCAGTTCTTC.

The chain is built from TRBV6-5 and TRBJ1-6; unclear D gene. This CDR3 contains 14 residues. Germline V gene lookup returns CDR1 MNHEY and CDR2 SVGAGI. Trimming took off 3 bases at V and 6 bases at J, with 9 bases between the two ends. As DNA, the CDR3 is TGTGCCAGCAGTTATGGGGTTTTTAATTCACCCCTCCACTTT. Its translation is CASSYGVFNSPLHF.

This clonotype was observed at least ten times. V and J are TRBV20-1 and TRBJ2-5; TRBD2 agrees at 7 bases. CDR1 and CDR2 from the germline V gene are DFQATT and SNEGSKA (reference sequence). V shed 1 base, J shed 4 bases, and the junction held 6 bases outside the gene matches. The CDR3 is 14 amino acids. Here the CDR3 DNA reads TGCAGTGCTAGAGGTAGCGGGTCGGGAGAGACCCAGTACTTC. Protein: CSARGSGSGETQYF.

This clonotype was counted many times. This rearrangement joins TRBV29-1 to TRBJ2-5; 7 bases align to TRBD1. The CDR3 runs 12 residues. Per the germline V gene, CDR1 is SQVTM and CDR2 is ANQGSEA. V gave up 6 bases and J gave up 5 bases; unmatched junction bases: 6. CDR3 loop: CSVTGVEETQYF. CDR3 in DNA: TGCAGCGTAACAGGGGTCGAGGAGACCCAGTACTTC.